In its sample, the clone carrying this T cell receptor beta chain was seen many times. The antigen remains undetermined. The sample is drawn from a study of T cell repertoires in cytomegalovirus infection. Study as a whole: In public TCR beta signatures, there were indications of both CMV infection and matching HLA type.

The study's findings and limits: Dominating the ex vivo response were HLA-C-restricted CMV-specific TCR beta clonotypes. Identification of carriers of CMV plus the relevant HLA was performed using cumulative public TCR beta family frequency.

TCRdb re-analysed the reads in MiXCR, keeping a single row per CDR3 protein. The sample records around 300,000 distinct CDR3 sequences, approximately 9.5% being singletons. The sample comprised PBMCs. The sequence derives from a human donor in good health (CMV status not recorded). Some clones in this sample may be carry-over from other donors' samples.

The CDR3 DNA reads TGTGCCAGCAGTCCAGGGGGACCCAATGAAAAACTGTTTTTT. Protein sequence: CASSPGGPNEKLFF. The gene calls are TRBV28 and TRBJ1-4, with TRBD1 matching 7 bases. J gave up 5 bases and V 5 bases, and 5 bases lay outside the gene matches. CDR3 length: 14 residues. From germline, CDR1 is MDHEN and CDR2 SYDVKM.